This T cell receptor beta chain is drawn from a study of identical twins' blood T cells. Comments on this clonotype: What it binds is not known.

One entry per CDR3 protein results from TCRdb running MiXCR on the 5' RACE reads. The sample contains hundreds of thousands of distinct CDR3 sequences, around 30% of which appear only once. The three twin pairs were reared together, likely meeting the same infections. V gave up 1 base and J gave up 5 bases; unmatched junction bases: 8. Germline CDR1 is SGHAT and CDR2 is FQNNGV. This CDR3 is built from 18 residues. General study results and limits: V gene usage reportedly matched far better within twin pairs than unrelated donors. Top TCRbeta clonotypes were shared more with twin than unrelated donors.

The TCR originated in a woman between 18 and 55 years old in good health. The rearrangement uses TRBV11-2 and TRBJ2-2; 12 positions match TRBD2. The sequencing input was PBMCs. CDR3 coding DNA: TGTGCCAGCAGCTTAGGTCGACTAGCGGGAGTGGGGACCGGGGAGCTGTTTTTT. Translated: CASSLGRLAGVGTGELFF. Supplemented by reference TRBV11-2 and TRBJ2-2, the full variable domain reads EAGVAQSPRYKIIEKRQSVAFWCNPISGHATLYWYQQILGQGPKLLIQFQNNGVVDDSQLPKDRFSAERLKGVDSTLKIQPAKLEDSAVYLCASSLGRLAGVGTGELFFGEGSRLTVL.